The 9 T cell receptor beta chains listed next were all sequenced from one sample in a study of T cell repertoires in cytomegalovirus infection. TCRdb passed the reads through MiXCR, listing each CDR3 protein once. The table has 900,000 to 950,000 distinct CDR3 sequences, about a third seen once. Their antigens are not known. Sample: cultured CD8+ T cells from PBMCs, taken from culture after CMV antigen stimulation. All receptors come from a human donor in good health (CMV status not recorded). Some clones in this sample may be carry-over from other donors' samples.

The V gene is TRBV7-6, the J gene TRBJ2-7; D ambiguous. The germline V gene encodes CDR1 SGHVS and CDR2 FNYEAQ. CDR3 length equals 13 residues. V was trimmed by 5 bases and J by 5 bases, leaving 13 bases between them. CDR3 nucleotide sequence: TGTGCCAGCAGCCACGACCCGGTGGACGAGCAGTACTTC. It yields the protein CASSHDPVDEQYF.

The rearrangement uses TRBV7-9 and TRBJ2-1; no reliable D call. The germline gives CDR1 SEHNR, CDR2 FQNEAQ (reference sequence). The V end was cut by 6 bases, the J end by 3 bases, with 15 bases between. The CDR3 spans 15 residues. The CDR3 region is CASSAPDSVYNEQFF. The DNA of the CDR3 is TGTGCCAGCAGTGCGCCCGATTCAGTCTACAATGAGCAGTTCTTC.

This clonotype occurred a few times. The V gene is TRBV5-5, the J gene TRBJ1-1, with TRBD1 matching 8 bases. CDR1 and CDR2 from the germline V gene are SGHKS and YYEKEE (reference sequence). The length of the CDR3 is 13 residues. V lost 4 bases to trimming and J lost 11 bases; unmatched junction nucleotides: 10. The CDR3 sequence is CASSRTPGQDAFF. The CDR3 DNA sequence: TGTGCCAGCAGCCGGACACCGGGACAGGACGCTTTCTTT.

V gene TRBV13 combines with J gene TRBJ1-1, with a tentative D call TRBD1 (5 bases). Germline CDR1 and CDR2: PRHDT and FYEKMQ (reference sequence). The V and J ends lost 3 bases and 5 bases respectively, with 13 bases between them. The CDR3 length is 14 residues. This CDR3 is CASSFQGFLTEAFF. The CDR3 DNA sequence: TGTGCCAGCAGCTTCCAGGGTTTTCTGACTGAAGCTTTCTTT.

This clonotype occurred many times. V is TRBV12-3 or TRBV12-4 and J is TRBJ1-2, with a possible D match to TRBD1 (5 bases). Trimming took 2 bases from V and 2 from J, leaving 15 bases between them. The CDR3 runs 16 residues. CDR3 bases: TGTGCCAGCAGTTTATTGACAGACATCCGGAACTATGGCTACACCTTC. It specifies CASSLLTDIRNYGYTF.

CDR3 nucleotides: TGTGCCAGTAGTATCGGGACTAGCTCTGAGCAGTTCTTC. Encoded protein: CASSIGTSSEQFF. V is TRBV19 and J is TRBJ2-1, with TRBD2 identical over 9 bases. The CDR3 spans 13 residues. With 3 bases clipped from V and 9 bases from J, the junction kept 3 bases outside the gene matches. In germline, CDR1 is LNHDA, CDR2 SQIVND (reference sequence). The complete variable domain, with remaining parts taken from reference TRBV19 and TRBJ2-1, reads DGGITQSPKYLFRKEGQNVTLSCEQNLNHDAMYWYRQDPGQGLRLIYYSQIVNDFQKGDIAEGYSVSREKKESFPLTVTSAQKNPTAFYLCASSIGTSSEQFFGPGTRLTVL.

V is TRBV4-3 and J is TRBJ2-5, with 7 bases matching TRBD2. The CDR3 runs to 15 residues. Germline CDR1 LGHNA, CDR2 YSLEER. J gave up 2 bases and V 1 base, and 4 bases lay outside the gene matches. CDR3 nucleotide sequence: TGCGCCAGCAGCCAAGGACCGGGGGGACAAGAGACCCAGTACTTC. Protein: CASSQGPGGQETQYF.

The J gene is TRBJ1-5, the V gene TRBV12-3 or TRBV12-4; perhaps TRBD1 as D (6 bases). Trimming took off 4 bases at V and 0 bases at J, with 13 bases between the two ends. CDR3 length: 16 residues. The CDR3: CASSSGTLYSNQPQHF. The DNA of the CDR3 is TGTGCCAGCAGTTCCGGGACATTATATAGCAATCAGCCCCAGCATTTT.

Comments on this clonotype: Germline is not matched at one junction end, which may reflect a read error. The V call is TRBV11-2, the J call TRBJ2-7; D may match TRBD1 or TRBD2 (6 bases each). The CDR3 is made up of 14 amino acids. In germline, CDR1 is SGHAT, CDR2 FQNNGV. CDR3 sequence (DNA): TGTACCAGCAGCTTAGGGGGGCGGATCTACGAGCAGTACTTC. This gives the protein CTSSLGGRIYEQYF.